Below are 6 T cell receptor beta chains sequenced from a single sample in a study of response to subunit inactivated influenza vaccine. TCRdb itself ran the RT-PCR reads through MiXCR, one entry per CDR3 protein. The sample shows 500,000 to 550,000 distinct CDR3 sequences, under 9% of them seen only once. The sample consisted of PBMCs from blood, taken around 25 months after vaccination. Receptors were obtained from a man between 50 and 70 years old who received an inactivated influenza vaccine.

The chain joins TRBV4-1 to TRBJ1-3; D is undetermined. Looked up from germline, CDR1 is MGHRA and CDR2 is YSYEKL. The V end lost 1 base, the J end lost 7 bases, and 20 bases lay between the germline ends. CDR3 length equals 17 residues. CDR3 sequence reads: CASSQGAGSRSRNTIYF. In DNA, the CDR3 is TGCGCCAGCAGCCAAGGTGCCGGCAGCCGGTCCAGGAACACCATATATTTT.

This clonotype was counted only a few times. The V and J genes are TRBV29-1 and TRBJ2-7; 8 bases align to TRBD1. With V trimmed by 3 bases and J by 5 bases, 12 bases remained unmatched. CDR1 is SQVTM, CDR2 ANQGSEA, per germline. The CDR3 contains 15 residues. CDR3 DNA sequence: TGCAGCGTTGAGTCACCGGGACCAGGGGGCCACGAGCAGTACTTC. Translating gives CSVESPGPGGHEQYF.

This clonotype has only a few counts. CDR3 amino acids: CASSPTRQQETQYF. The CDR3 coding sequence is TGTGCCAGCAGCCCGACCCGACAGCAAGAGACCCAGTACTTC. This chain connects TRBV7-2 to TRBJ2-5; the D gene is possibly TRBD1 (5 bases). The V end lost 5 bases, the J end lost 2 bases, and 12 bases lay between the germline ends. Germline lookup yields CDR1 SGHTA and CDR2 FQGNSA. CDR3 length: 14 amino acids.

The genes are TRBV6-2 or TRBV6-3 and TRBJ1-1; unclear D gene. The germline CDR1 and CDR2 sequences are MNHEY and SVGEGT. Between the trimmed V and J ends, which lost 0 bases and 5 bases, there was a span of 10 bases. This CDR3 spans 14 amino acids. In DNA form, the CDR3 reads TGTGCCAGCAGTTACTCGGGAGGTATTACTGAAGCTTTCTTT. Protein: CASSYSGGITEAFF.

This chain joins TRBV12-3 or TRBV12-4 and TRBJ2-7; D not certain. The V and J ends lost 3 bases and 0 bases respectively, with 15 bases between them. The CDR3 has 16 residues. The CDR3 sequence is CASSLWLPQTSYEQYF. The CDR3 bases are TGTGCCAGCAGTTTGTGGCTTCCTCAGACCTCCTACGAGCAGTACTTC.

The chain joins TRBV20-1 to TRBJ2-1; TRBD2 agrees at 8 bases. This CDR3 has 15 amino acids. In germline, CDR1 is DFQATT, CDR2 SNEGSKA (reference sequence). Trimming removed 3 bases from V and 6 bases from J; junction bases left unmatched: 10. CDR3 sequence (DNA): TGCAGTGCTAGTCAAGCGGGGGCCCAGGGCAATGAGCAGTTCTTC. Translating it yields CSASQAGAQGNEQFF.